Detailed here is one T cell receptor beta chain. Its antigen remains unknown. The CDR3 loop spans 16 amino acids. V lost 6 bases, J lost 7 bases, and 11 bases stayed unmatched. Per the germline V gene, CDR1 is SNHLY and CDR2 is FYNNEI. The sample is drawn from a study of human T cells and chemical hapten exposure. Regarding the study as a whole: Because they had alopecia, donors may respond immunologically unlike healthy people. Among TCRs, those above 1 in 1000 frequency were unaffected by DPC sensitization.

The time point is: patch test 1, 2 weeks after DPC sensitization. Described treatment: therapeutic diphenylcyclopropenone sensitization with weekly scalp DPC. Blood was drawn before each patch test was applied. Via MiXCR, TCRdb re-called the RACE reads, giving one row per CDR3 protein. The table has 60,000 to 80,000 distinct CDR3 sequences, about 31% seen once; the top ten hold roughly 10%. The receptor's source is a middle-aged man with alopecia areata. Some clones in this sample may be carry-over from other donors' samples. The gene calls are TRBV2 and TRBJ1-5, with TRBD1 matching over 11 bases. This sample comprised whole blood, obtained in connection with sensitization to the hapten diphenylcyclopropenone (DPC). The CDR3 DNA is TGTGCCAGCAGCGGACCGGGACAGGGGGACGGACAGCCCCAGCATTTT. Translated: CASSGPGQGDGQPQHF.